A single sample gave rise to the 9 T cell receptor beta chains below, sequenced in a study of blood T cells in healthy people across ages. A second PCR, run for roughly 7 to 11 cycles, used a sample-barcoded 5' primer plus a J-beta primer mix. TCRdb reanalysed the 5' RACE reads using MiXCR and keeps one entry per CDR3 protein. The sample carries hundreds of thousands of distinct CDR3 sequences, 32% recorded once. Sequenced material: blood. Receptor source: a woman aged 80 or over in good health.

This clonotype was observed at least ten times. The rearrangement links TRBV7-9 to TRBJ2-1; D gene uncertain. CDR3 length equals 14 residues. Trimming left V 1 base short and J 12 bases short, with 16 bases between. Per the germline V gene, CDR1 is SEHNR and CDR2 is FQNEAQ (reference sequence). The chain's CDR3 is CASSLGFRLEAQFF. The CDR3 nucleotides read TGTGCCAGCAGCTTAGGCTTTCGGCTTGAGGCGCAGTTCTTC.

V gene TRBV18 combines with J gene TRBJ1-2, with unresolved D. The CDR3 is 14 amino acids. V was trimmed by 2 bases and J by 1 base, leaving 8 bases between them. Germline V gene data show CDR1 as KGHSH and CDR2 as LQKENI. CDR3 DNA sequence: TGTGCCAGCTCACCATCCTCCGTTAACTATGGCTACACCTTC. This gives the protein CASSPSSVNYGYTF.

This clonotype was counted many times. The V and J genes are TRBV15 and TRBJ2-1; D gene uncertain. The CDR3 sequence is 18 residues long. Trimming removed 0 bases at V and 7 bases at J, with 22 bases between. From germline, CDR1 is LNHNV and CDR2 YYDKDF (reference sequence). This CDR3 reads CATSRDRIAGTFTNEQFF. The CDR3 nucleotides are TGTGCCACCAGCAGAGATCGGATTGCAGGAACCTTTACAAATGAGCAGTTCTTC.

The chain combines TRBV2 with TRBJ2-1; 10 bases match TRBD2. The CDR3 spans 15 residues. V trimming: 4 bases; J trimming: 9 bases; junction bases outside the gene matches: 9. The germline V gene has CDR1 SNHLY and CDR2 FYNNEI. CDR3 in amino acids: CASSAEAGGRSEQFF. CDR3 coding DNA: TGTGCCAGCAGTGCCGAAGCGGGGGGGCGGAGTGAGCAGTTCTTC.

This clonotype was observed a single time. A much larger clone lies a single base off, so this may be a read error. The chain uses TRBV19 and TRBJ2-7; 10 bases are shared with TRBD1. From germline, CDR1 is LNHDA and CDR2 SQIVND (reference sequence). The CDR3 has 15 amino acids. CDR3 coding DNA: TGTACCAGTAGTATCGGGGACAGGGGTTTACACGAGCAGTACTTC. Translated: CTSSIGDRGLHEQYF.

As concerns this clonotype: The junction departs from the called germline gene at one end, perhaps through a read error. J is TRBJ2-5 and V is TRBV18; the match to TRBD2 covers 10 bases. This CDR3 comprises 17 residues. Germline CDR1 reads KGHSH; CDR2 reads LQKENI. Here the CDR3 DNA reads TGTGCCAGCCCACCATGGGCAGCGGGGGGGTACCACAATGAGCAGTACTTC. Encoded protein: CASPPWAAGGYHNEQYF.

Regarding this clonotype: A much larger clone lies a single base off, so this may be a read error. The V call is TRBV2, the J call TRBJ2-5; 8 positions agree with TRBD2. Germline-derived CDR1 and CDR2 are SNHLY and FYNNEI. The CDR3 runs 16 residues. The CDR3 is CAGSAPAGGRKETQYF. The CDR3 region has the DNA TGTGCCGGCAGTGCCCCTGCGGGGGGAAGAAAAGAGACCCAGTACTTC.

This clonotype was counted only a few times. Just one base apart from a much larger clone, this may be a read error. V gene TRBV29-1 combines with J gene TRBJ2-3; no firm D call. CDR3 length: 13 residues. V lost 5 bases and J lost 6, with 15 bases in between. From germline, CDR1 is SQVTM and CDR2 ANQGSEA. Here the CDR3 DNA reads TGCAGCGTTCGACACGGTCTATGGGATACGCAGTATTTT. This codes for CSVRHGLWDTQYF.

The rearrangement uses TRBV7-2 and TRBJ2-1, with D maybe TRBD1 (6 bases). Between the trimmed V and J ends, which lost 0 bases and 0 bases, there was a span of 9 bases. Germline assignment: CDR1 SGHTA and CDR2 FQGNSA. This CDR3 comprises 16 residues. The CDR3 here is CASSLADRSSYNEQFF. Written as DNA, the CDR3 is TGTGCCAGCAGCTTAGCTGACAGGAGCTCCTACAATGAGCAGTTCTTC. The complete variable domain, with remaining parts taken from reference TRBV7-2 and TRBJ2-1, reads GAGVSQSPSNKVTEKGKDVELRCDPISGHTALYWYRQSLGQGLEFLIYFQGNSAPDKSGLPSDRFSAERTGGSVSTLTIQRTQQEDSAVYLCASSLADRSSYNEQFFGPGTRLTVL.